The clone carrying this T cell receptor beta chain was seen a few times. Other DNA sequences in this specimen translate into the identical CDR3. The data are from a study of shared clonotypes between healthy human individuals. Per germline, CDR1 GTSNPN and CDR2 SVGIG (reference sequence). The CDR3 consists of 11 residues. Trimming took 3 bases from V and 0 from J, leaving 0 bases between them. Measured with immunoSEQ multiplex PCR; TCRdb has only the in-frame clones, and not every one. Found here are about 380,000 clones, about 97% of them singletons; the top ten hold 0.32%. The clonotype originates from a man aged 25 to 40 in good health. Sequencing used memory CD8+ T cells sorted from blood. The subset was: CD45RO+ cells pooled with CCR7-negative TemRA cells. The chain links TRBV30 to TRBJ1-3; no clear D gene. CDR3 DNA sequence: TGTGCCTGGAGCTCTGGAAACACCATATATTTT. It encodes CAWSSGNTIYF.